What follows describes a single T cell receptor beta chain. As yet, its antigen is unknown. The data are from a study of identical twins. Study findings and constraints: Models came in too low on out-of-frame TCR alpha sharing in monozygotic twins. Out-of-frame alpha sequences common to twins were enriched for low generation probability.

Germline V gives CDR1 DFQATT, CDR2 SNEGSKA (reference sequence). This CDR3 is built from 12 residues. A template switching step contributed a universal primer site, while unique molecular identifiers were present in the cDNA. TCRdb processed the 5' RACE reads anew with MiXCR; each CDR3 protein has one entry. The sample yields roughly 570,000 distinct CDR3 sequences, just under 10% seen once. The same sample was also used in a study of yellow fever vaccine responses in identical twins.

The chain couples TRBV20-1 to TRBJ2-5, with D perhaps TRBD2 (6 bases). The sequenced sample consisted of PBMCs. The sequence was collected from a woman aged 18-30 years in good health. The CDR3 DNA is TGCAGGCCGGGGGAGCGGGAAGAGACCCAGTACTTC. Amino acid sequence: CRPGEREETQYF.